A selection of T cell receptor beta chains follows, all from one sample in a study of blood T cell repertoires in COVID-19. The table came from immunoSEQ multiplex PCR; TCRdb's copy has only in-frame clones and leaves some out. The sample lists approximately 270,000 clones, roughly nine tenths occurring once. Input material: PBMCs or T cells enriched from blood (not recorded which). The receptor source for this set is a human donor in a cohort exposed to, infected with or recovered from COVID-19 (not recorded which). The donor label of this sample is uncertain. Each CDR3 is given with its conserved first and last residue.

v_call,cdr3_aa
TRBV2,CASSEGTGVSTDTQYF
TRBV18,CASSPAGIDTQYF
TRBV30,CAWETGGTYEQYF
TRBV11-3,CASSLQGGVTGELFF
TRBV5-5,CASRYGFFQTQETQYF
TRBV5-6,CASNEQGYTEAFF
TRBV18,CASTTTVIPYGYTF
TRBV5-4,CASSLLGSSGNTIYF
TRBV7-2,CASSLDRAYTF
TRBV5-1,CASSGGTGGNTEAFF
TRBV11-2,CASSWTRDTEAFF
TRBV3-1/TRBV3-2,CASSNFGGTETQYF
TRBV6-5,CASSSRGAFF
TRBV25-1,CASSATGDYSPLHF
TRBV5-6,CASSFAGGRYEQYF
TRBV6-4,CASRRDSGNEQFF
TRBV11-2,CASSLGLSSGNTIYF
TRBV9,CASSVANRNYGYTF
TRBV4-3,CASSHLAGGADTQYF
TRBV5-1,CASSSGTDTQYF
TRBV3-1/TRBV3-2,CASSQRGTGGRYLGYTF
TRBV18,CASSPTRSGMAFYGYTF